This TCR beta chain appears in the sequencing data of a study of shared clonotypes between healthy human individuals. Study-wide context: CD8 memory received one plate per donor, CD8 naive two, CD4 memory three and CD4 naive three.

On this clone: The antigen remains undetermined.

The CDR3 has 11 amino acids. CDR1 WNHNN and CDR2 SYGVQD come from the germline V gene (reference sequence). Trimming cost V 2 bases and J 5 bases, with 2 bases left between them. Study-level points and caveats: Limited genetic and exposure-history diversity came from having few donors. The researchers took only blood, and tissue repertoires probably look different. Naive CD4 clonotypes were shared across a few donors at around 5%.

Measured with immunoSEQ multiplex PCR; TCRdb has only the in-frame clones, and not every one. The profile shows 2 million to 2.5 million clones, 90% to 97% of them singletons. The clonotype was recovered from a man aged 18 to 30 in good health. This chain joins TRBV10-1 and TRBJ2-3, with unresolved D. Sequencing used naive CD4+ T cells sorted from blood. Subset: CD45RA+ positively selected. The CDR3 reads CASSEEDTQYF. The CDR3 DNA is TGCGCCAGCAGTGAGGAAGATACGCAGTATTTT.